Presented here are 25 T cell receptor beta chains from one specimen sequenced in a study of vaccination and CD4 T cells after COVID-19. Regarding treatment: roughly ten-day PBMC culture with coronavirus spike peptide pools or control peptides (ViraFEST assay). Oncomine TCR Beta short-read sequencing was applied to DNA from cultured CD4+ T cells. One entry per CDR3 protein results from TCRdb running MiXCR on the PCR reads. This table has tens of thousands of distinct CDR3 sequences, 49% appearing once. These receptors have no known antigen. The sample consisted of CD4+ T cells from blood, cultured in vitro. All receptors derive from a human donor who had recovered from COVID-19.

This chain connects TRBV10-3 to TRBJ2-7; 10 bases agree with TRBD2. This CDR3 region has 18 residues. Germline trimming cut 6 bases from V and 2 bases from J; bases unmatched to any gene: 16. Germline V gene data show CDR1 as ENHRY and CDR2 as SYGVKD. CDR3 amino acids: CAIRSDGDGLAVPYEQYF. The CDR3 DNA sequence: TGTGCCATCAGGTCAGATGGGGACGGACTAGCGGTTCCCTACGAGCAGTACTTC.

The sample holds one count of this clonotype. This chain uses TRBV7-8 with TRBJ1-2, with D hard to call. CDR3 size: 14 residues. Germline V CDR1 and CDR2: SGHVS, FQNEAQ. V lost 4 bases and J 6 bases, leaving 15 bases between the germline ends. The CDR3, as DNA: TGTGCCAGCAGCTGGTCGAACAGTCCCCATGGCTACACCTTC. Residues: CASSWSNSPHGYTF.

CDR3 protein: CSARRPGGQYQETQYF. The CDR3 region has the DNA TGCAGTGCTAGGAGGCCAGGGGGGCAGTACCAAGAGACCCAGTACTTC. The gene calls are TRBV20-1 and TRBJ2-5; TRBD1 is a possible D gene (7 bases). Between the trimmed V and J ends, which lost 3 bases and 0 bases, there was a span of 17 bases. The CDR3 sequence is 16 residues long. Germline V gene lookup returns CDR1 DFQATT and CDR2 SNEGSKA (reference sequence).

Here the CDR3 DNA reads TGTGCCAGCAGCTTTGTTTCGGGGACTCGCTCCTACAATGAGCAGTTCTTC. Residues: CASSFVSGTRSYNEQFF. The chain couples TRBV7-2 to TRBJ2-1; a possible D gene is TRBD2 (6 bases). This CDR3 has 17 residues. Trimming left V 3 bases short and J 0 bases short, with 15 bases between. In germline, CDR1 is SGHTA, CDR2 FQGNSA.

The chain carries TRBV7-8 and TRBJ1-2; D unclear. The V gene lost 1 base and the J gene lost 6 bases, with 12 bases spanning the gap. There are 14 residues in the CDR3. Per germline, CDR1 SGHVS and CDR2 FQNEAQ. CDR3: CASSLGVALDGYTF. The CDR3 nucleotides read TGTGCCAGCAGCTTAGGTGTAGCGCTGGATGGCTACACCTTC.

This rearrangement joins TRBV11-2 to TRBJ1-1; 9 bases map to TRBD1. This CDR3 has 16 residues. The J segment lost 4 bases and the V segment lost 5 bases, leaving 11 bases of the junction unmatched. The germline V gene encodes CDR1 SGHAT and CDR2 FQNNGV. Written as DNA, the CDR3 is TGTGCCAGCAGCCAGGACAGGGGACAAGTTGGCACTGAAGCTTTCTTT. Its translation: CASSQDRGQVGTEAFF.

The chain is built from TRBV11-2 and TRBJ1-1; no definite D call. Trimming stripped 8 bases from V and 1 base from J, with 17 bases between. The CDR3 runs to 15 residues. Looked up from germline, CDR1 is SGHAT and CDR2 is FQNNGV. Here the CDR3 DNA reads TGTGCCAGCCGTATTTCGAGGACGGCGAACACTGAAGCTTTCTTT. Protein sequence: CASRISRTANTEAFF.

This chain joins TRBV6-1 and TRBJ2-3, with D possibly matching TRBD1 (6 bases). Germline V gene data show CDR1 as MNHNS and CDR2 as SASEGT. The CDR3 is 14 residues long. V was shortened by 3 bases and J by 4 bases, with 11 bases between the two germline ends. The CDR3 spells CASSDYRVADTQYF. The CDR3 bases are TGTGCCAGCAGTGACTACAGGGTTGCAGATACGCAGTATTTT.

CDR3 sequence reads: CASSFTSGSPTGELFF. The CDR3 DNA is TGTGCCAGCAGCTTTACTAGCGGGAGTCCAACCGGGGAGCTGTTTTTT. The chain combines TRBV11-2 with TRBJ2-2, with TRBD2 matching 11 bases. The CDR3 consists of 16 residues. The V segment lost 3 bases and the J segment 5 bases; nucleotides outside the gene matches: 5. The germline CDR1 and CDR2 sequences are SGHAT and FQNNGV.

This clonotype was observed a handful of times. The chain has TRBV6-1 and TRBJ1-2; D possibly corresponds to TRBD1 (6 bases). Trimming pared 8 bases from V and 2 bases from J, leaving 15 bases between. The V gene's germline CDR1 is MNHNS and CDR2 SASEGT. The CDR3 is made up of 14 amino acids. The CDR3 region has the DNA TGTGCCAGCTGCCAGGGGTGGGGAAACTATGGCTACACCTTC. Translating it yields CASCQGWGNYGYTF.

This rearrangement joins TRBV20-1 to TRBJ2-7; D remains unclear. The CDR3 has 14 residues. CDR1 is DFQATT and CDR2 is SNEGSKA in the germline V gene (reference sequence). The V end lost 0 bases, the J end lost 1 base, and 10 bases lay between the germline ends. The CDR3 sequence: CSARDRKGSYEQYF. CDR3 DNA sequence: TGCAGTGCTAGAGATAGGAAGGGTTCCTACGAGCAGTACTTC.

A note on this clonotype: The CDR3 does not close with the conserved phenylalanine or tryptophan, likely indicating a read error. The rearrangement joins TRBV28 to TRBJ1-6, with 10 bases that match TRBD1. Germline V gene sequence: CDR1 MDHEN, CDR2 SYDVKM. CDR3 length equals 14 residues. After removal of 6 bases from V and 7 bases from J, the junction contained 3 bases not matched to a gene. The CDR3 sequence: CASRTGQGNSPLHY. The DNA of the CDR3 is TGTGCCAGCAGAACGGGACAGGGGAATTCACCCCTCCACTAT.

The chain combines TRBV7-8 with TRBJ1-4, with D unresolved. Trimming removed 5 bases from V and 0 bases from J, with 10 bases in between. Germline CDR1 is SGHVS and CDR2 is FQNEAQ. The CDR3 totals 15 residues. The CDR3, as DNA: TGTGCCAGCAGCGCTGGGAGAGCAACTAATGAAAAACTGTTTTTT. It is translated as CASSAGRATNEKLFF.

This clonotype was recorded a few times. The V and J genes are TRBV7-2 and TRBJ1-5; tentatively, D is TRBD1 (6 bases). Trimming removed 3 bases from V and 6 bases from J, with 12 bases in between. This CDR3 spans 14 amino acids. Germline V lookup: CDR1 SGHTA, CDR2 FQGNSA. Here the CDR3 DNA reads TGTGCCAGCAGCTTCACAGGGACTGGTCAGCCCCAGCATTTT. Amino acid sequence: CASSFTGTGQPQHF.

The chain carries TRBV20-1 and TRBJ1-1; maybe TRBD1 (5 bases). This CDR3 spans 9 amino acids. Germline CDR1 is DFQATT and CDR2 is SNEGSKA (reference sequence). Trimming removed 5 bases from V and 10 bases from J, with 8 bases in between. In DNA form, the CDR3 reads TGCAGTGCTGACAGCGGAGCTTTCTTT. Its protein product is CSADSGAFF.

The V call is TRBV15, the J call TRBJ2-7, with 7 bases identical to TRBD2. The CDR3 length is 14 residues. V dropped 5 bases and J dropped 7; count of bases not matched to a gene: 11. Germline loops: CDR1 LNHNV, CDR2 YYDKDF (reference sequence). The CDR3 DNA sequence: TGTGCCACCAGCCCTACGGCGGGGGTGAGGGAGCAGTACTTC. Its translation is CATSPTAGVREQYF.

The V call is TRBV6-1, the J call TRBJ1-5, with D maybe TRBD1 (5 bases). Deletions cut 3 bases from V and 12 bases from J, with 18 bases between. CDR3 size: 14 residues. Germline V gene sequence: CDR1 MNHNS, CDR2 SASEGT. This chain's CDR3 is CASSDSGRLLFQHF. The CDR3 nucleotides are TGTGCCAGCAGTGATTCGGGACGCCTACTTTTCCAGCATTTT.

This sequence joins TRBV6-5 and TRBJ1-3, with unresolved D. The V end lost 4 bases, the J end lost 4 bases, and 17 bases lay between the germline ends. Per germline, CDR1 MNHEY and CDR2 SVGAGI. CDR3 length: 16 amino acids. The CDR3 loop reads CASSSAAVGSGNTIYF. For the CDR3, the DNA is TGTGCCAGCAGTTCCGCTGCGGTCGGGTCGGGAAACACCATATATTTT.

The CDR3 DNA follows: TGTGCCACCAGCAGAGATTTGGGCAGCCTCAATGAAAAACTGTTTTTT. This sequence encodes CATSRDLGSLNEKLFF. The rearrangement links TRBV15 to TRBJ1-4; D remains unclear. This CDR3 comprises 16 residues. V lost 0 bases and J 5 bases, leaving 13 bases between the germline ends. CDR1 is LNHNV and CDR2 is YYDKDF in the germline V gene (reference sequence).

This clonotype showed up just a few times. The CDR3 spells CASSLSRSGGAFF. CDR3 DNA: TGTGCCAGCAGCTTGAGCAGGAGCGGGGGAGCTTTCTTT. The rearrangement uses TRBV5-4 and TRBJ1-1, with D maybe TRBD1 (5 bases). Germline V gives CDR1 SGHNT, CDR2 YYREEE (reference sequence). This CDR3 has 13 amino acids. V was shortened by 1 base and J by 10 bases, with 14 bases between the two germline ends.

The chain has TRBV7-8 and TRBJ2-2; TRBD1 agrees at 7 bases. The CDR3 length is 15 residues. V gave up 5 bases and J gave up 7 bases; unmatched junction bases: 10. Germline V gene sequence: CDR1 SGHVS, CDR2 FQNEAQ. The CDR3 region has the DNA TGTGCCAGCAGCCGGGACAGACTATTAAGCGGGGAGCTGTTTTTT. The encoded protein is CASSRDRLLSGELFF.

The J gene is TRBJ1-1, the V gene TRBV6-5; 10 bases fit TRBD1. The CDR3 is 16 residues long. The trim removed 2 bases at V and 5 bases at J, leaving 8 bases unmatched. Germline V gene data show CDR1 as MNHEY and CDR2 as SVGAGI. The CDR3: CASSYPSGQGGTEAFF. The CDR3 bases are TGTGCCAGCAGTTACCCATCAGGACAGGGGGGGACTGAAGCTTTCTTT.

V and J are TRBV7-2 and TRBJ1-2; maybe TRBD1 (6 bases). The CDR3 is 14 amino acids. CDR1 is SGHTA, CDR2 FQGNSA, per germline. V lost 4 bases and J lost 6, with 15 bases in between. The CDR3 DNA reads TGTGCCAGCAGCTCGAGACGGGACATTCATGGCTACACCTTC. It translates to CASSSRRDIHGYTF.

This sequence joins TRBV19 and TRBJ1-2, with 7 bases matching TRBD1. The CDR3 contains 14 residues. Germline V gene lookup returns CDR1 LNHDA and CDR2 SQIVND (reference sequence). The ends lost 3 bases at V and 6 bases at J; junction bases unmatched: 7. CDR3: CASSIRDRVNGYTF. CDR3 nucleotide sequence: TGTGCCAGTAGTATTCGAGACAGGGTAAATGGCTACACCTTC.

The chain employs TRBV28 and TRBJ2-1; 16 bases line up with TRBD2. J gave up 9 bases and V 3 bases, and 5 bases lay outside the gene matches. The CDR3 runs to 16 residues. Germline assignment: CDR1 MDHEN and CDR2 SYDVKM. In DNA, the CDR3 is TGTGCCAGCAGTTTCTCCGGGACTAGCGGGAGGGGTGAGCAGTTCTTC. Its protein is CASSFSGTSGRGEQFF.